The 28 T cell receptor beta chains in this list originate from one sample, sequenced in a study of cytomegalovirus exposure and HLA in healthy donors. In the PCR, 60 Vbeta and 13 Jbeta primers were used. Here immunoSEQ multiplex PCR was the method, and the copy in TCRdb shows in-frame clones only, minus some. The table shows around 200,000 clones, with 75% to 80% occurring only once. Sequencing was performed on PBMCs. These TCRs come from a male donor in good health and CMV-seronegative.

The CDR3 loop is CASSLGRGAGDEQFF. CDR3 in DNA: TGTGCCAGCAGCTTGGGAAGGGGCGCTGGGGATGAGCAGTTCTTC. The chain is built from TRBV11-3 and TRBJ2-1; D perhaps matches TRBD1 (5 bases). V lost 3 bases to trimming and J lost 8 bases, with 17 bases between them. CDR1 and CDR2 from the germline V gene are SGHNT and YENEEA. CDR3 length equals 15 residues.

This clone was detected only once. The chain couples TRBV11-2 to TRBJ2-2; 8 nucleotides match TRBD2. Germline V gene data show CDR1 as SGHAT and CDR2 as FQNNGV. J gave up 0 bases and V 5 bases, and 5 bases lay outside the gene matches. This CDR3 has 16 residues. CDR3 in DNA: TGTGCCAGCAGCCCCCGACTAGCGACGAACACCGGGGAGCTGTTTTTT. Protein product: CASSPRLATNTGELFF. Looking up the rest from reference TRBV11-2 and TRBJ2-2 gives the full variable domain: EAGVAQSPRYKIIEKRQSVAFWCNPISGHATLYWYQQILGQGPKLLIQFQNNGVVDDSQLPKDRFSAERLKGVDSTLKIQPAKLEDSAVYLCASSPRLATNTGELFFGEGSRLTVL.

The chain carries TRBV7-9 and TRBJ2-2; the match to TRBD1 covers 9 bases. The ends lost 3 bases at V and 3 bases at J; junction bases unmatched: 2. This CDR3 has 15 residues. Germline assignment: CDR1 SEHNR and CDR2 FQNEAQ (reference sequence). This CDR3 reads CASSLTGGDTGELFF. In DNA form, the CDR3 reads TGTGCCAGCAGCTTGACAGGGGGAGACACCGGGGAGCTGTTTTTT. Complete variable domain (other parts from reference TRBV7-9 and TRBJ2-2): DTGVSQNPRHKITKRGQNVTFRCDPISEHNRLYWYRQTLGQGPEFLTYFQNEAQLEKSRLLSDRFSAERPKGSFSTLEIQRTEQGDSAMYLCASSLTGGDTGELFFGEGSRLTVL.

The rearrangement joins TRBV5-1 to TRBJ2-1; 9 bases map to TRBD2. Germline assignment: CDR1 SGHRS and CDR2 YFSETQ. V lost 0 bases and J lost 4; bases outside the gene matches: 5. CDR3 length: 16 amino acids. CDR3 sequence: CASSLDLAGTYNEQFF. Written as DNA, the CDR3 is TGCGCCAGCAGCTTGGATCTAGCGGGAACATACAATGAGCAGTTCTTC.

This sequence joins TRBV30 and TRBJ2-1; 9 bases are a match to TRBD2. Germline V gene data show CDR1 as GTSNPN and CDR2 as SVGIG (reference sequence). V lost 0 bases and J lost 5; bases outside the gene matches: 5. This CDR3 contains 15 residues. This CDR3 reads CAWSVALAGHNEQFF. The DNA for the CDR3 is TGTGCCTGGAGTGTAGCGCTAGCGGGGCACAATGAGCAGTTCTTC.

This clone came up a few times. The chain uses TRBV28 and TRBJ2-3; no firm D call. The CDR3 runs 13 residues. Germline loops: CDR1 MDHEN, CDR2 SYDVKM. The germline V and J ends were trimmed by 10 bases and 5 bases, with 16 bases remaining between them. The CDR3 sequence: CATPPSSLDTQYF. In DNA, the CDR3 is TGTGCCACCCCCCCCAGTAGCCTAGATACGCAGTATTTT.

About this clone itself: This sample also contains other DNA sequences that code for the same CDR3. CDR3 in DNA: TGCGCCAGCAGCCAAGCAGGGGGCAGGACTGAAGCTTTCTTT. This gives the protein CASSQAGGRTEAFF. The chain links TRBV4-1 to TRBJ1-1; 8 bases match TRBD1. Germline CDR1 MGHRA, CDR2 YSYEKL. This CDR3 has 14 residues. Trimming cost V 1 base and J 5 bases; bases outside gene matches: 3.

The gene calls are TRBV5-5 and TRBJ1-2, with 10 bases fitting TRBD1. The CDR3 is made up of 15 amino acids. Germline lookup yields CDR1 SGHKS and CDR2 YYEKEE (reference sequence). V was clipped by 4 bases and J by 4 bases; unmatched bases: 7. The CDR3 sequence is CASSLGTGVGYGYTF. The DNA for the CDR3 is TGTGCCAGCAGCCTAGGGACAGGGGTTGGCTATGGCTACACCTTC.

The chain couples TRBV28 to TRBJ1-2; 8 bases are a match to TRBD1. The ends lost 5 bases at V and 7 bases at J; junction bases unmatched: 6. The CDR3 covers 13 residues. Germline CDR1 and CDR2: MDHEN and SYDVKM. The CDR3 DNA is TGTGCCAGCAGTCTCTGGACAGGGTTTGGCTACACCTTC. It is translated as CASSLWTGFGYTF.

This clone turned up a few times. This sequence joins TRBV28 and TRBJ1-2, with 9 positions matching TRBD1. The trim removed 4 bases at V and 7 bases at J, leaving 10 bases unmatched. Germline V gene data show CDR1 as MDHEN and CDR2 as SYDVKM. The CDR3 loop spans 15 amino acids. The CDR3 DNA follows: TGTGCCAGCAGTTCGGGGGACAGGGCAGTTGCTGGCTACACCTTC. Protein product: CASSSGDRAVAGYTF.

The chain joins TRBV30 to TRBJ2-1, with 8 nucleotides matching TRBD1. Germline values: CDR1 GTSNPN, CDR2 SVGIG (reference sequence). The CDR3 runs to 15 residues. Trimming removed 2 bases from V and 4 bases from J; junction bases left unmatched: 7. DNA for the CDR3: TGTGCCTGGAGTACGGGACAGGTGGCGTACAATGAGCAGTTCTTC. Translated: CAWSTGQVAYNEQFF.

This clone has a single count. The chain has TRBV5-1 and TRBJ2-7; TRBD1 matches at 7 bases. The CDR3 sequence is 13 residues long. Germline lookup yields CDR1 SGHRS and CDR2 YFSETQ. Trimming at V came to 5 bases and at J to 2 bases, leaving 4 bases not matched to a gene. Written as DNA, the CDR3 is TGCGCCAGCAGGACAGGGCCTACCTACGAGCAGTACTTC. Translated: CASRTGPTYEQYF.

The V and J genes are TRBV9 and TRBJ2-2; the match to TRBD1 covers 9 bases. The ends lost 3 bases at V and 0 bases at J; junction bases unmatched: 9. Germline lookup yields CDR1 SGDLS and CDR2 YYNGEE. The CDR3 is 18 residues long. The CDR3 DNA sequence: TGTGCCAGCAGCGGCCGGGACAGGGCTGATTCGAACACCGGGGAGCTGTTTTTT. Its protein product is CASSGRDRADSNTGELFF.

V gene TRBV9 combines with J gene TRBJ2-3, with D unclear. This CDR3 contains 14 residues. Germline V gives CDR1 SGDLS, CDR2 YYNGEE. Between the trimmed V and J ends, which lost 1 base and 2 bases, there was a span of 8 bases. CDR3 nucleotide sequence: TGTGCCAGCAGCGTACAAGCGTTCACAGATACGCAGTATTTT. Translated, it gives CASSVQAFTDTQYF.

This clone was detected once. This chain connects TRBV4-2 to TRBJ1-3; possibly TRBD1 for D (6 bases). Trimming pared 1 base from V and 0 bases from J, leaving 10 bases between. The length of the CDR3 is 16 residues. Germline CDR1 and CDR2: LGHNA and YNFKEQ. CDR3: CASSQGQAISGNTIYF. The CDR3 DNA reads as TGTGCCAGCAGCCAAGGACAGGCCATCTCTGGAAACACCATATATTTT.

CDR3 protein: CASSQDGTGYNYGYTF. The CDR3 coding sequence is TGCGCCAGCAGCCAAGATGGGACAGGCTATAACTATGGCTACACCTTC. The chain joins TRBV4-3 to TRBJ1-2, with TRBD1 matching over 8 bases. The CDR3 is made up of 16 amino acids. Losses at the gene ends were 0 bases for V and 1 base for J; bases not matched to a gene: 4. Germline CDR1 and CDR2: LGHNA and YSLEER.

The genes are TRBV7-2 and TRBJ1-3; tentatively, D is TRBD1 (5 bases). The CDR3 is 16 amino acids. CDR1 is SGHTA and CDR2 is FQGNSA in the germline V gene. Trimming stripped 4 bases from V and 2 bases from J, with 15 bases between. The CDR3 DNA reads TGTGCCAGCAGCTACTCAGGGATCTTCGCTGGAAACACCATATATTTT. Translating gives CASSYSGIFAGNTIYF. The full variable domain, in which reference TRBV7-2 and TRBJ1-3 provide the parts outside the CDR3, is GAGVSQSPSNKVTEKGKDVELRCDPISGHTALYWYRQSLGQGLEFLIYFQGNSAPDKSGLPSDRFSAERTGGSVSTLTIQRTQQEDSAVYLCASSYSGIFAGNTIYFGEGSWLTVV.

The rearrangement joins TRBV27 to TRBJ1-5; 12 nucleotides line up with TRBD1. Germline CDR1 MNHEY, CDR2 SMNVEV (reference sequence). Germline trimming cut 6 bases from V and 4 bases from J; bases unmatched to any gene: 7. The CDR3 has 16 residues. The CDR3 here is CASRGQGAGGNQPQHF. DNA for the CDR3: TGTGCCAGCAGGGGACAGGGGGCAGGGGGGAATCAGCCCCAGCATTTT.

The chain recombines TRBV27 with TRBJ2-7; 8 nucleotides agree with TRBD2. After removal of 6 bases from V and 0 bases from J, the junction contained 4 bases not matched to a gene. CDR1 is MNHEY, CDR2 SMNVEV, per germline (reference sequence). The CDR3 runs to 14 residues. CDR3 DNA: TGTGCCAGCAGACCTCTAGCGGGCTCCTACGAGCAGTACTTC. Its protein is CASRPLAGSYEQYF.

The chain is built from TRBV6-5 and TRBJ1-1; no definite D call. The ends were cut back, 4 bases at V and 10 bases at J, with 10 bases in the middle. Germline V gene lookup returns CDR1 MNHEY and CDR2 SVGAGI. The CDR3 is 11 residues long. CDR3 DNA sequence: TGTGCCAGCAGTTCCGGGATGGGAGCTTTCTTT. It codes for CASSSGMGAFF.

Worth noting for this clone: The same CDR3 can be traced to other DNA sequences in this sample. The chain couples TRBV25-1 to TRBJ2-5; 7 bases align to TRBD1. The junction had 13 bases not matched to a gene; V was cut back by 2 bases and J by 1 base. Germline V lookup: CDR1 MGHDK, CDR2 SYGVNS. The CDR3 spans 18 residues. CDR3: CASSEAIDRARIQETQYF. The DNA for the CDR3 is TGTGCCAGCAGTGAAGCGATCGACAGGGCAAGGATCCAAGAGACCCAGTACTTC.

A few counts support this clone. This chain links TRBV16 with TRBJ1-3, with 7 bases matching TRBD1. J gave up 0 bases and V 2 bases, and 7 bases lay outside the gene matches. CDR1 is KGHSY, CDR2 FQNENV, per germline. This CDR3 region has 17 residues. CDR3 residues: CASSQTTGVISGNTIYF. The CDR3 DNA is TGTGCCAGCAGCCAAACCACAGGGGTGATCTCTGGAAACACCATATATTTT. The whole variable domain, filled in from reference TRBV16 and TRBJ1-3, reads GEEVAQTPKHLVRGEGQKAKLYCAPIKGHSYVFWYQQVLKNEFKFLISFQNENVFDETGMPKERFSAKCLPNSPCSLEIQATKLEDSAVYFCASSQTTGVISGNTIYFGEGSWLTVV.

There are a few counts of this clone. V and J are TRBV5-6 and TRBJ1-4; 7 bases align to TRBD1. The CDR3 spans 15 residues. J lost 8 bases, V lost 1 base, and 8 bases had no gene match. The germline V gene has CDR1 SGHDT and CDR2 YYEEEE. The CDR3 loop reads CASSLMGQGDEKLFF. The CDR3 nucleotides are TGTGCCAGCAGCTTGATGGGGCAGGGGGACGAAAAACTGTTTTTT.

This clone was observed a single time. V is TRBV6-1 and J is TRBJ1-1, with TRBD1 identical over 9 bases. The CDR3 runs to 14 residues. Losses at the gene ends were 5 bases for V and 4 bases for J; bases not matched to a gene: 5. Looked up from germline, CDR1 is MNHNS and CDR2 is SASEGT. This chain's CDR3 is CASSRRQGGTEAFF. The DNA for the CDR3 is TGTGCCAGCAGTCGGAGACAGGGGGGCACTGAAGCTTTCTTT.

CDR3 sequence: CASSSPPSGAGETQYF. The CDR3 nucleotides are TGTGCCAGTAGTTCCCCCCCGAGCGGAGCTGGAGAGACCCAGTACTTC. The gene calls are TRBV19 and TRBJ2-5; possible D gene TRBD2, 5 bases. With 5 bases removed from V and 4 bases from J, the gap between germline ends came to 20 bases. CDR1 LNHDA and CDR2 SQIVND come from the germline V gene (reference sequence). CDR3 length equals 16 residues.

V and J are TRBV7-9 and TRBJ2-1; tentative D call: TRBD2 (6 bases). V gave up 4 bases and J gave up 0 bases, with 13 bases separating them. Germline CDR1 is SEHNR and CDR2 is FQNEAQ (reference sequence). This CDR3 spans 16 amino acids. The CDR3 reads CASSSISGSSYNEQFF. Written as DNA, the CDR3 is TGTGCCAGCAGCTCGATTAGCGGCAGCTCCTACAATGAGCAGTTCTTC.

The V gene is TRBV4-1, the J gene TRBJ1-6, with D unresolved. The germline V and J ends were trimmed by 1 base and 6 bases, with 7 bases remaining between them. This CDR3 comprises 14 residues. The germline CDR1 and CDR2 sequences are MGHRA and YSYEKL. CDR3: CASSQGRANSPLHF. CDR3 DNA: TGCGCCAGCAGCCAAGGGAGGGCTAATTCACCCCTCCACTTT.

This clone has only one observation. The chain uses TRBV10-3 and TRBJ2-1; D is possibly TRBD2 (6 bases). Trimming took off 8 bases at V and 9 bases at J, with 23 bases between the two ends. The CDR3 contains 15 residues. Germline CDR1 and CDR2: ENHRY and SYGVKD. Written as DNA, the CDR3 is TGTGCCATCGGGACTGGGCGGGGAGACGGGCGTGAGCAGTTCTTC. This translates into CAIGTGRGDGREQFF.